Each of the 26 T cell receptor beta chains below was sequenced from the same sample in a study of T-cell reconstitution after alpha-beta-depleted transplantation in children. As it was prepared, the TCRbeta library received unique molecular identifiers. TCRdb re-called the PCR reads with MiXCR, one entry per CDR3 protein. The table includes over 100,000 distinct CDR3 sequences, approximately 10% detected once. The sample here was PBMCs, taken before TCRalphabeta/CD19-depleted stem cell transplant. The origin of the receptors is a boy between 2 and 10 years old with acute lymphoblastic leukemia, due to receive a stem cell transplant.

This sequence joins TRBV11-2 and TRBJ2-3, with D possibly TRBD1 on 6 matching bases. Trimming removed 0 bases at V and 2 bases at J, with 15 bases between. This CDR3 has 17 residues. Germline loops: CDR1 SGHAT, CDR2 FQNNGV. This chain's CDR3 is CASSLDGQRWNTDTQYF. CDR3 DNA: TGTGCCAGCAGCTTAGATGGACAGCGGTGGAACACAGATACGCAGTATTTT.

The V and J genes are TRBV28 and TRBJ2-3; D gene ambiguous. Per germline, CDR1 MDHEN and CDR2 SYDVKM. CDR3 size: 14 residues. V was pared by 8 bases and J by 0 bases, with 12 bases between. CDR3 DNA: TGTGCCAGCCGCCGGAGTCCTAGCACAGATACGCAGTATTTT. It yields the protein CASRRSPSTDTQYF.

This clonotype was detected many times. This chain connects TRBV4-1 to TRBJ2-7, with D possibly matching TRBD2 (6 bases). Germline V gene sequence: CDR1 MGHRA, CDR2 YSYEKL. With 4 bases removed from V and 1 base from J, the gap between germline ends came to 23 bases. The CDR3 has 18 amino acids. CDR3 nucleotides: TGCGCCAGCAGCCTCGATTTTGCCGGGACTTGGAGGTCCTACGAGCAGTACTTC. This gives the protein CASSLDFAGTWRSYEQYF.

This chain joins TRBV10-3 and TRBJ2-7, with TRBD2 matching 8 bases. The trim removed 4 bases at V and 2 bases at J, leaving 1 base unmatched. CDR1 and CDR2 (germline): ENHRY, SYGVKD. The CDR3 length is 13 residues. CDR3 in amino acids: CAISGGLAYEQYF. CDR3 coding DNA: TGTGCCATCAGTGGGGGACTAGCCTACGAGCAGTACTTC.

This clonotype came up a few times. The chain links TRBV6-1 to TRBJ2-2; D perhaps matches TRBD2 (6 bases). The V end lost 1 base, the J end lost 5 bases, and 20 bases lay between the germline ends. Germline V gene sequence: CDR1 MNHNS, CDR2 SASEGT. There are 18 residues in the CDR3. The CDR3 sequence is CASSEEPLAVGRTGELFF. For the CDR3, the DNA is TGTGCCAGCAGTGAAGAACCCTTAGCGGTTGGGCGGACCGGGGAGCTGTTTTTT.

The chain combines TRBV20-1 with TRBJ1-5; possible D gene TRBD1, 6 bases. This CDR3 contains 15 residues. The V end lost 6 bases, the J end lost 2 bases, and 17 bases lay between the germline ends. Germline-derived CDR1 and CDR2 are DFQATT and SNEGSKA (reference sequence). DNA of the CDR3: TGCAGTGCCGTACAGGGTATCGGCGGCAATCAGCCCCAGCATTTT. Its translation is CSAVQGIGGNQPQHF.

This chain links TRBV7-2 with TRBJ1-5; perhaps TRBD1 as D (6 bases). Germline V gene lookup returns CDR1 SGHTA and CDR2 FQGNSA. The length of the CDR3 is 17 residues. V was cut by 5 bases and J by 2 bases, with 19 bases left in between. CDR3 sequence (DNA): TGTGCCAGCAGCCGAGGGGGGGAGACCCCCGGCAATCAGCCCCAGCATTTT. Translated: CASSRGGETPGNQPQHF.

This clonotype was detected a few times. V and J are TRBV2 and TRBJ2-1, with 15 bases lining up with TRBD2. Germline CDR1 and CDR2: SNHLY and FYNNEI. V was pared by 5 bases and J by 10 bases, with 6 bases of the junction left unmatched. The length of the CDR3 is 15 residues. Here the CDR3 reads CASSSGTSGRREQFF. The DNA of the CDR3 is TGTGCCAGCAGTTCAGGGACTAGCGGGAGGAGAGAGCAGTTCTTC. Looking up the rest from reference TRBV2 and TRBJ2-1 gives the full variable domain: EPEVTQTPSHQVTQMGQEVILRCVPISNHLYFYWYRQILGQKVEFLVSFYNNEISEKSEIFDDQFSVERPDGSNFTLKIRSTKLEDSAMYFCASSSGTSGRREQFFGPGTRLTVL.

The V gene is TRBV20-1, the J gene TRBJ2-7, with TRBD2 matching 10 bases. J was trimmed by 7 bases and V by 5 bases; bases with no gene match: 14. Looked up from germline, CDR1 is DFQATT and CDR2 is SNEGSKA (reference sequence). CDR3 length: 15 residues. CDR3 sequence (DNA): TGCAGTGCTGGCCCCCCCCTGGGACTAGCGCAAGAGCAGTACTTC. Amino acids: CSAGPPLGLAQEQYF.

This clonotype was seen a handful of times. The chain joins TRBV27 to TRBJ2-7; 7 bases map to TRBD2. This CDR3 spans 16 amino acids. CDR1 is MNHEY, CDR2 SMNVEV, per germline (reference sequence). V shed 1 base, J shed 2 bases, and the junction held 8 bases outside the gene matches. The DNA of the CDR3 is TGTGCCAGCAGTTTATGGGGGGGAGGGCCCCCCTACGAGCAGTACTTC. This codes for CASSLWGGGPPYEQYF.

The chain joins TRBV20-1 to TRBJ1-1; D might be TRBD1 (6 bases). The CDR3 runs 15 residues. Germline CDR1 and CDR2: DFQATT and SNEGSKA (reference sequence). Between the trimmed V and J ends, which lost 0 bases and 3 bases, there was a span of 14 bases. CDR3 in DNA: TGCAGTGCTAGAGATCTGTCGAGGGGGGACACTGAAGCTTTCTTT. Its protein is CSARDLSRGDTEAFF.

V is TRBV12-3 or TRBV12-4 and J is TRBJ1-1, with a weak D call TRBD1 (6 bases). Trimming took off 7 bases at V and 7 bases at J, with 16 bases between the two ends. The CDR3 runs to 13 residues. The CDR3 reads CASTLKGVVEAFF. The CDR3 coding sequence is TGTGCCAGCACCCTAAAGGGGGTCGTTGAAGCTTTCTTT.

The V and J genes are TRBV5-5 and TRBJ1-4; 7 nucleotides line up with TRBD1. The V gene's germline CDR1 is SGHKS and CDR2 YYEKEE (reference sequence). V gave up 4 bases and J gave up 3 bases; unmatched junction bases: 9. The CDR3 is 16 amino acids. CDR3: CASSQTGTYANEKLFF. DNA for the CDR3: TGTGCCAGCAGCCAGACAGGGACGTACGCTAATGAAAAACTGTTTTTT.

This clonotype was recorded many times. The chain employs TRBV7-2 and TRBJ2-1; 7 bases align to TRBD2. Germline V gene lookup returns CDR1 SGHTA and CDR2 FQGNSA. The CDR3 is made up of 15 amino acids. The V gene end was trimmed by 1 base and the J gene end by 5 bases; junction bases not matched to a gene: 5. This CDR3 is CASSLVGLADNEQFF. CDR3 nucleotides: TGTGCCAGCAGCTTAGTAGGGCTAGCGGACAATGAGCAGTTCTTC. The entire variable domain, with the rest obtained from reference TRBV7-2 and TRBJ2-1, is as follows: GAGVSQSPSNKVTEKGKDVELRCDPISGHTALYWYRQSLGQGLEFLIYFQGNSAPDKSGLPSDRFSAERTGGSVSTLTIQRTQQEDSAVYLCASSLVGLADNEQFFGPGTRLTVL.

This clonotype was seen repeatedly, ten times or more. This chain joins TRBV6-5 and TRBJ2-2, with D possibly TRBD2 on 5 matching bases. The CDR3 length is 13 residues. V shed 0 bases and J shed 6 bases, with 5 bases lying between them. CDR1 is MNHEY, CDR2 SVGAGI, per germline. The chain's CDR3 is CASSYSRAGELFF. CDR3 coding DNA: TGTGCCAGCAGTTACTCGAGGGCCGGGGAGCTGTTTTTT.

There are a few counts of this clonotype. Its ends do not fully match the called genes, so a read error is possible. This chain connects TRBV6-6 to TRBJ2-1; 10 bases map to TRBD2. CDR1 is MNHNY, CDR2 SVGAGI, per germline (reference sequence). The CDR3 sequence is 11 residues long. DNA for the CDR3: TGTGCCAGTGGGGCTAGCGGGAGAGTGGACTTC. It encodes CASGASGRVDF.

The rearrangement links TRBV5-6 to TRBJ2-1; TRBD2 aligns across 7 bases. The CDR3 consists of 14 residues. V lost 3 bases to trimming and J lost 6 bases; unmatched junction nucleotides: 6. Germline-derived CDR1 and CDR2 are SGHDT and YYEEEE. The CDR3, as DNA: TGTGCCAGCAGCTGGACTAGGGGTTTCAATGAGCAGTTCTTC. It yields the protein CASSWTRGFNEQFF.

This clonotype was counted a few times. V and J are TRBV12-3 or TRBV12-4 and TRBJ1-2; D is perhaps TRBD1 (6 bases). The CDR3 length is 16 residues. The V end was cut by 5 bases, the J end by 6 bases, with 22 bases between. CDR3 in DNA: TGTGCCAGCAGTCCAGGCGTGGGGGCCCCCGCTAATGGCTACACCTTC. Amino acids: CASSPGVGAPANGYTF.

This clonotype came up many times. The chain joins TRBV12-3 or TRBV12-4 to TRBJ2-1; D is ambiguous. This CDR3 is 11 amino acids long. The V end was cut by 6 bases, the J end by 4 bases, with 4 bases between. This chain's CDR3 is CASRRYNEQFF. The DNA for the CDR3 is TGTGCCAGCAGACGGTACAATGAGCAGTTCTTC.

CDR3 sequence: CASSPISRWQAGHGELFF. CDR3 coding DNA: TGTGCCAGCTCACCTATCTCCCGTTGGCAGGCAGGACACGGGGAGCTGTTTTTT. J is TRBJ2-2 and V is TRBV18; maybe TRBD1 (5 bases). This CDR3 region has 18 residues. Looked up from germline, CDR1 is KGHSH and CDR2 is LQKENI. Deletions cut 3 bases from V and 7 bases from J, with 24 bases between.

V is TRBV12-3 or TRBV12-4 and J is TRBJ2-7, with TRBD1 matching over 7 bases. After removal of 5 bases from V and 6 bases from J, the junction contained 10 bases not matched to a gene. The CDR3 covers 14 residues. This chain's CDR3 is CASSRLGTDLEQYF. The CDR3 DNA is TGTGCCAGCAGTCGCCTAGGGACAGACCTCGAGCAGTACTTC.

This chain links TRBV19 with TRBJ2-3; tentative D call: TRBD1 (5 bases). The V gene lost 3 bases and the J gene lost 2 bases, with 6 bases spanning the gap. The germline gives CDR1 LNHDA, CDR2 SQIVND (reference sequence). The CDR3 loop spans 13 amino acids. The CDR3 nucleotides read TGTGCCAGTAGTATCAGGGTCACAGATACGCAGTATTTT. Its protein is CASSIRVTDTQYF.

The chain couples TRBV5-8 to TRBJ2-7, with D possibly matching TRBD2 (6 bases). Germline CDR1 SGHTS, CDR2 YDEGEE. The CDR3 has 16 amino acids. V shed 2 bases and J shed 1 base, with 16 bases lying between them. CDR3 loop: CASSFGEEGRSYEQYF. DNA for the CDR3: TGTGCCAGCAGCTTCGGGGAGGAGGGCCGGTCCTACGAGCAGTACTTC.

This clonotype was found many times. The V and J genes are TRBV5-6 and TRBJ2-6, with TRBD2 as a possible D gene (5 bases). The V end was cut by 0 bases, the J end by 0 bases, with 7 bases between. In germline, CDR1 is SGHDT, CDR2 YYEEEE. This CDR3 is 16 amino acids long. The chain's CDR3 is CASSLGLLSGANVLTF. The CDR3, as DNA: TGTGCCAGCAGCTTGGGACTACTCTCTGGGGCCAACGTCCTGACTTTC.

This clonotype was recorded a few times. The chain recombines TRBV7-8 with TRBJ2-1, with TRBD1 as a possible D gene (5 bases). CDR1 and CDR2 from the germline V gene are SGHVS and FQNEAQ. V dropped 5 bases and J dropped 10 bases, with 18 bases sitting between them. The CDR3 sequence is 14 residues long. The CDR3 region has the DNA TGTGCCAGCAGCACTCAACCCATGACAGTCGAGCAGTTCTTC. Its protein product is CASSTQPMTVEQFF.

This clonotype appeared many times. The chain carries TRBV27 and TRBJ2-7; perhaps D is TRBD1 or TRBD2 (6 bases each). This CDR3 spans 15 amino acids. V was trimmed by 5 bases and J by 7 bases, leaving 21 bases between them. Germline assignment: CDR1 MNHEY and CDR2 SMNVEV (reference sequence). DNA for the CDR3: TGTGCCAGCAGTCTCCCGGGGGCGGGACCCTCGGAGCAGTACTTC. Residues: CASSLPGAGPSEQYF.